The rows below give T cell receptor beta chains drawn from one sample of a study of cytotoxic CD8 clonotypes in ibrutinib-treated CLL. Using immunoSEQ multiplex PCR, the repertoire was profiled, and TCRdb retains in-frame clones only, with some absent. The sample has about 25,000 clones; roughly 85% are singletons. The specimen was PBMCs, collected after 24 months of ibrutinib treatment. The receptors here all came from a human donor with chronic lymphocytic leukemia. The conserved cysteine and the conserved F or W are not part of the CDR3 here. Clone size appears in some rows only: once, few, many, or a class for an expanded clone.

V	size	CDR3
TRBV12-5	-	ASGGGPAGQSRANVLT
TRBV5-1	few	ASSFGLTDGYT
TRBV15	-	ATSRDKAYAEPQH
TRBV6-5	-	ASSYSSLDSYEQY
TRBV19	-	ASPQGATF
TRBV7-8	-	ASSFPLQGATEAF
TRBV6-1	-	ASSEGGALQG
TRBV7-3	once	ASSPQVRGPRDYGYT
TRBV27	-	ASSRTAETEAF
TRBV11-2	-	ASSLGGLLAEAF
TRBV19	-	ASSIGPGLGTEAF
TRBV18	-	ASSVRGQDQVEAF
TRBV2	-	AGGQGWEKLF
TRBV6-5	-	ASSSTGGGYNEQF
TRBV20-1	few	SAYQGYGYT
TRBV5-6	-	ASSPGILRSGNTIY
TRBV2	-	ASSPQGWAVGTEAF
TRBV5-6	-	ASSLYSGNTIY
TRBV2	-	ASRVRFRGEPSNYGYT
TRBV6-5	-	ASSELGDSYEQY
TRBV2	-	ASSAGGESPLH
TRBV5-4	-	ASSLNRGTEAF
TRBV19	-	ASRETGDGNTIY
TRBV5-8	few	ASSLDRGDQPQH
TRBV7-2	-	ASSLDGTGFRGYT
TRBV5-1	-	ASSPDGSSGNTIY
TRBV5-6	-	ASSPGRGNTIY
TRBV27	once	ASSGGAGDTQY
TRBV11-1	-	ASSLANYYEQY
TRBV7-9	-	ASSSPGTGHGYT
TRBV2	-	ASSGKDRSNQPQH
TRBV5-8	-	ASSTGTGKSGEQY
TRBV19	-	ASSTSGAGINQPQH
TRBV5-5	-	ASSLGLAGGLYEQY
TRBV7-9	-	ASSLAGLNSSLH
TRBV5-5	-	ASSSEPQEQF